This T cell receptor (beta chain) originates from a study of T cell changes during pregnancy in multiple sclerosis. Produced via immunoSEQ multiplex PCR; TCRdb's table is partial and in-frame only. The sample records approximately 38,000 clones, roughly 94% being singletons. V was shortened by 0 bases and J by 9 bases, with 16 bases between the two germline ends. The CDR3 extends over 15 amino acids. CDR1 SGHNT and CDR2 YYREEE come from the germline V gene (reference sequence). The sequencing used peripheral blood, collected in the third trimester of pregnancy. This clonotype originated in a female donor with multiple sclerosis, enrolled in a pregnancy study. This sequence joins TRBV5-4 and TRBJ2-1; D ambiguous. The CDR3 protein is CASSLGGPVYGEQFF. CDR3 DNA: TGTGCCAGCAGCTTGGGCGGCCCTGTTTATGGTGAGCAGTTCTTC.